Detailed here is one TCR beta chain. This entry is derived from a study of blood T cells in healthy people across ages. Study-level information: Per every two T cells, about one barcoded beta molecule was captured by template switching.

CDR1 is SGHTA and CDR2 is FQGNSA in the germline V gene. This CDR3 contains 17 residues. Trimming removed 6 bases from V and 0 bases from J; junction bases left unmatched: 9. A second roughly 6 to 12 cycle PCR used barcoded and J-beta primers. The study obtained at least 3 million CDR3-containing paired-end reads from every sample. TCRdb fed the 5' RACE reads into MiXCR, producing one record per CDR3 protein. Of 350,000 to 450,000 distinct CDR3 sequences detected, approximately 47% appear once; the ten largest clones hold 45% to 55%. Material: blood. This rearrangement joins TRBV7-2 to TRBJ2-4; 9 nucleotides agree with TRBD1. This receptor was obtained from a man aged 55 to 70 in good health. As DNA, the CDR3 is TGTGCCAGCAGAGACCGGACAGGGGCATTAGCCAAAAACATTCAGTACTTC. Amino acid sequence: CASRDRTGALAKNIQYF.